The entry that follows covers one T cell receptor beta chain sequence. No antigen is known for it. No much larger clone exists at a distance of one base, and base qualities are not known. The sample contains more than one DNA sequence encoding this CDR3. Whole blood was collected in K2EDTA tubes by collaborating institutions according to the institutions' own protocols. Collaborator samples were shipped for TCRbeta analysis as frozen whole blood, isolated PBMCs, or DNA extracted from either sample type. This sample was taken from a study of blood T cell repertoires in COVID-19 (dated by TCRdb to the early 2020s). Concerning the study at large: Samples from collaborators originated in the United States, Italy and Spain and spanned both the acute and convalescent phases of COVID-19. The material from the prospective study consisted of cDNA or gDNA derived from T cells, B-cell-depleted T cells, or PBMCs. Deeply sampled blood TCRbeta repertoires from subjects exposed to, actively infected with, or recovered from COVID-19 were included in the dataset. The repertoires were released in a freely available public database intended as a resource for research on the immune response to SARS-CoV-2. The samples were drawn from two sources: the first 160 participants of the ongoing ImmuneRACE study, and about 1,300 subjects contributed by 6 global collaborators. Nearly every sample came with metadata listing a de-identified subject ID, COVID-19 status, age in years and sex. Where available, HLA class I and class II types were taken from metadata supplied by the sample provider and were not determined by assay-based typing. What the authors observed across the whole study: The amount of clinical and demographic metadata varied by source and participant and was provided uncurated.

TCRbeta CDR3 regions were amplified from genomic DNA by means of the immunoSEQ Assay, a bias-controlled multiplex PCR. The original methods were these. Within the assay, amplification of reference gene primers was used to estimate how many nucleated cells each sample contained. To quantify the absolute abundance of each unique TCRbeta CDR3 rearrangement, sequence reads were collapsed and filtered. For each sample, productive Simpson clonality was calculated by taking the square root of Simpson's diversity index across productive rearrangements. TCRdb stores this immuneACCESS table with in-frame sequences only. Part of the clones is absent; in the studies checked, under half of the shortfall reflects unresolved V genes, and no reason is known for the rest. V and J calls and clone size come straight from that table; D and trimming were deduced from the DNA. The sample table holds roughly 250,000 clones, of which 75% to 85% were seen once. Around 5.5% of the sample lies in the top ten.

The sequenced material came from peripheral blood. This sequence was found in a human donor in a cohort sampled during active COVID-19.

The CDR3 sequence is CASSPQGTNEKLFF. The nucleotide sequence reads TGTGCCAGCTCACCGCAGGGAACTAATGAAAAACTGTTTTTT. Rearrangement joined TRBV18 to TRBJ1-4; D gene: possibly TRBD1, on 5 matching bases. Trimming at the junction amounts to 3 bases on V and 1 base on J, and the germline ends lie 6 bases apart. CDR1 and CDR2 were assigned from the germline V gene as KGHSH and LQKENI. The CDR3, cysteine through phenylalanine, is 14 amino acids long. Only CDR3 DNA remains: 42 bases, in frame from the first base.